This T cell receptor beta chain came from a study of tumor and adjacent non-tumor tissue in lung cancer (dated by TCRdb to the late 2010s). About the investigation overall: Patients with adenocarcinoma (about twelve), squamous cell carcinoma (2) and small cell lung cancer (1) were included in the cohort. Bulk TCRbeta repertoires were compared between lung tumor tissue and matched distant non-tumor lung tissue obtained from fewer than 18 lung cancer patients. Among the roughly 15 patients, ages ranged from roughly 30 to 76 years, roughly 10 were men and 5 were women, and disease was TNM stage I to III. In total, sequencing yielded 95 million to 150 million productive TCRbeta reads, which works out to an average of roughly 4.2 million reads per sample. For each patient, one tumor sample and one normal lung sample were taken, giving about 29 paired specimens that underwent TCRbeta CDR3 sequencing. General study outcomes and caveats: Only 15 or so patients were included in the cohort, and the need for larger samples and more detailed clinical data was noted by the authors. Peripheral blood was not sequenced, so blood TCRbeta repertoires in these lung cancer patients were not examined. Tumor tissue showed significantly greater TCR diversity (inverse Simpson) than normal lung tissue (roughly 430 vs 170, P = 0.0075, Mann-Whitney U test). The top 100 clones made up a significantly larger cumulative share of the repertoire in normal lung than in tumor tissue. Neither the sequencing platform nor unique molecular identifiers are mentioned in the methods. TCR diversity was significantly higher in younger patients, and higher tumor TCR diversity was associated with shorter overall and disease-free survival.

V sheds 9 bases and J sheds 2 bases, leaving 13 bases between their ends. As encoded in the germline V gene, CDR1 is MNHNS while CDR2 is SASEGT. Its CDR3 holds 14 amino acids, cysteine through phenylalanine. CDR3 DNA only is kept here, 42 bases in frame from base 1. Library construction relied on multiplex PCR. The run used an Illumina HiSeq 2500. TCRbeta libraries were constructed through three rounds of nested PCR with primers (Table S4) according to protocols adapted from ARM-PCR. Before sequencing, PCR products in the 200-500 bp range were cut out of the gel and cleaned up using the QIAquick gel extraction kit. Per the original workflow: Reads were cleaned using Trimmomatic, were merged into complete CDR3 sequences using FLASH, and were assigned to V(D)J germline segments using MiTCR. VDJtools was used to compute clonal diversity as the inverse Simpson's index. A read counted as productive if the sequence was in-frame and lacked a premature stop codon. TCRdb handled the public reads itself, with Q25 trimming in fastp and clone calling in MiXCR, and kept productive beta chains. Each CDR3 protein gets just one entry, which takes the most common genes and DNA from the rows behind it. For this entry, the V and J calls and clone size follow TCRdb and not the study's own pipeline. This sample is represented by over 100,000 distinct CDR3 sequences; 60% to 70% of them were singletons. Jointly, the top ten make up over 15% of the sample.

Worth noting for this clonotype: Its specific antigen is unknown. Base qualities are not recorded, but no much larger clone differs from it by a single base.

RNA was isolated from bulk, unsorted tissue, and RNA quality was assessed with a NanoDrop ND-1000 and an Agilent 2100. The normal lung samples consisted of distant non-tumor tissue collected more than 3 cm from the tumor edge. The donors were newly diagnosed lung cancer patients admitted for thoracic surgery in China from August to November 2014 who had not received prior chemotherapy. Patients with previous radiotherapy or chemotherapy, or with another concurrent cancer, were excluded from the study. Pieces of surgical tissue measuring about 1-2.3 cm3 were kept in RNAlater solution and held at -80 degrees C until needed.

Here the chain combines TRBV6-1 and TRBJ1-4; TRBD1 is a possible D gene, resting on 6 matching bases. The receptor's source is a man aged 60 to 69 with non-small cell lung cancer. The sample was distant non-tumor lung tissue. The CDR3 reads CARCRGHTNEKLFF. The nucleotides read TGTGCCAGATGCAGGGGACACACTAATGAAAAACTGTTTTTT.